One sample yielded the 8 T cell receptor beta chains listed below, sequenced in a study of blood T cells in healthy people across ages. A sample-barcoded 5' primer and a J-beta primer mix were used in a second PCR of roughly 6 to 11 cycles. TCRdb ran MiXCR on the 5' RACE reads and lists one entry per CDR3 protein. This sample has approximately 600,000 distinct CDR3 sequences, with approximately 50% found just once. The sample was blood. Receptor source: a man in his sixties in good health.

This chain links TRBV4-1 with TRBJ2-1; 9 bases are a match to TRBD1. Per germline, CDR1 MGHRA and CDR2 YSYEKL. The CDR3 loop spans 15 amino acids. V shed 4 bases and J 10 bases; nucleotides not matched to a gene: 11. CDR3 sequence reads: CASSLRDRVSTEQFF. CDR3 DNA: TGCGCCAGCAGCCTCCGGGACAGGGTGTCCACCGAGCAGTTCTTC.

The CDR3 loop is CASSQDHHYNEQFF. The DNA of the CDR3 is TGTGCCAGCAGCCAGGACCACCACTACAATGAGCAGTTCTTC. The chain carries TRBV7-2 and TRBJ2-1; D is unresolved. Deletions cut 5 bases from V and 3 bases from J, with 11 bases between. The CDR3 loop spans 14 amino acids. Germline CDR1 and CDR2: SGHTA and FQGNSA.

The chain recombines TRBV2 with TRBJ2-1, with TRBD2 matching over 15 bases. Germline V gives CDR1 SNHLY, CDR2 FYNNEI. J lost 8 bases, V lost 11 bases, and 4 bases had no gene match. This CDR3 spans 13 amino acids. CDR3 residues: CAGRTSGGDEQFF. Here the CDR3 DNA reads TGTGCCGGTAGGACTAGCGGGGGGGATGAGCAGTTCTTC.

This clonotype was picked up a small number of times. V usage is TRBV20-1 and J usage is TRBJ2-5; possible D gene TRBD2, 7 bases. V was pared by 6 bases and J by 5 bases, with 16 bases between. Germline loops: CDR1 DFQATT, CDR2 SNEGSKA (reference sequence). There are 13 residues in the CDR3. The CDR3 sequence: CSALSRGAETQYF. In nucleotides, the CDR3 is TGCAGTGCCCTCTCCCGGGGGGCGGAGACCCAGTACTTC.

V is TRBV5-1 and J is TRBJ1-1; D ambiguous. Trimming removed 0 bases from V and 4 bases from J, with 16 bases in between. This CDR3 comprises 16 residues. The germline V gene has CDR1 SGHRS and CDR2 YFSETQ. The CDR3 region is CASSLVVGRLSTEAFF. DNA for the CDR3: TGCGCCAGCAGCTTGGTAGTAGGAAGGTTGAGCACTGAAGCTTTCTTT.

This clonotype was recorded only once. The V gene is TRBV27, the J gene TRBJ2-1, with TRBD2 as a possible D gene (5 bases). V was shortened by 3 bases and J by 3 bases, with 9 bases between the two germline ends. Germline-derived CDR1 and CDR2 are MNHEY and SMNVEV (reference sequence). There are 14 residues in the CDR3. CDR3 coding DNA: TGTGCCAGCAGTTTTACCGGGGTCTACAATGAGCAGTTCTTC. Amino acid sequence: CASSFTGVYNEQFF.

V is TRBV20-1 and J is TRBJ1-2; D is unresolved. Germline values: CDR1 DFQATT, CDR2 SNEGSKA (reference sequence). CDR3 length: 14 amino acids. Trimming pared 8 bases from V and 4 bases from J, leaving 20 bases between. The CDR3 nucleotides read TGCAGTATTGACTCATCAGGAGGGATCTATGGCTACACCTTC. This gives the protein CSIDSSGGIYGYTF.

The chain recombines TRBV25-1 with TRBJ2-3; TRBD1 agrees at 7 bases. The CDR3 runs to 15 residues. Germline V gene data show CDR1 as MGHDK and CDR2 as SYGVNS. The V segment lost 6 bases and the J segment 0 bases; nucleotides outside the gene matches: 6. CDR3: CASSAQGVSTDTQYF. For the CDR3, the DNA is TGTGCCAGCAGCGCCCAGGGGGTCAGCACAGATACGCAGTATTTT.